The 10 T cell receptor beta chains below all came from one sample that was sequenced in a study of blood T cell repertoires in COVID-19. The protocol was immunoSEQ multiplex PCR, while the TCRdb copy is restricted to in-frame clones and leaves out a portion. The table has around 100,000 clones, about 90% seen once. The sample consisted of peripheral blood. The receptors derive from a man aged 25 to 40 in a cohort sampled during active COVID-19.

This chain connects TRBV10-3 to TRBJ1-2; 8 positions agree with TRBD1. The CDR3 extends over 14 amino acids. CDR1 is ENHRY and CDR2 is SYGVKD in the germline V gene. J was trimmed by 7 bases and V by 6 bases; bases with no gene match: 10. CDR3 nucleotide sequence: TGTGCCATCAGGGGGGGACAGGCCGAGGTTGGCTACACCTTC. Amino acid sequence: CAIRGGQAEVGYTF.

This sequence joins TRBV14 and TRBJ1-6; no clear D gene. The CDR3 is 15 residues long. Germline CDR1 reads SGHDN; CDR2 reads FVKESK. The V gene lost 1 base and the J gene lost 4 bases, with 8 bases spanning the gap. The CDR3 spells CASSQVEEYNSPLHF. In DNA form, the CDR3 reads TGTGCCAGCAGCCAAGTTGAGGAGTATAATTCACCCCTCCACTTT.

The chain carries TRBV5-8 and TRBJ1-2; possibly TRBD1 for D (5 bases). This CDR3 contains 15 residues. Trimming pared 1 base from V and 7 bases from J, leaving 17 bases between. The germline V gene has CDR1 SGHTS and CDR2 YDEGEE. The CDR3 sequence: CASSLSSARVGGYTF. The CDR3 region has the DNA TGTGCCAGCAGCTTGTCCTCGGCCAGGGTCGGTGGCTACACCTTC.

The CDR3 sequence: CSARLGDTQYF. CDR3 sequence (DNA): TGCAGTGCTAGACTAGGCGATACGCAGTATTTT. The rearrangement joins TRBV20-1 to TRBJ2-3; D gene uncertain. CDR3 length: 11 amino acids. V was pared by 2 bases and J by 6 bases, with 6 bases between. The V gene's germline CDR1 is DFQATT and CDR2 SNEGSKA (reference sequence).

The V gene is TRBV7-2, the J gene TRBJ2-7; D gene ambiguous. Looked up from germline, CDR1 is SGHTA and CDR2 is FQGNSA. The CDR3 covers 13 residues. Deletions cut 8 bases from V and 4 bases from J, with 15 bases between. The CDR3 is CASGGNFRYEQYF. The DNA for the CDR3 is TGTGCCAGCGGCGGAAACTTTAGATACGAGCAGTACTTC.

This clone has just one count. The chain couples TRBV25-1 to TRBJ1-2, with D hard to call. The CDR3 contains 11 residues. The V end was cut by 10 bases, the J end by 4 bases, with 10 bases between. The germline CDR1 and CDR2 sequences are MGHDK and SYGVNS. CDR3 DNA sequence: TGTGCCAACGCGGGCGGCTATGGCTACACCTTC. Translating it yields CANAGGYGYTF.

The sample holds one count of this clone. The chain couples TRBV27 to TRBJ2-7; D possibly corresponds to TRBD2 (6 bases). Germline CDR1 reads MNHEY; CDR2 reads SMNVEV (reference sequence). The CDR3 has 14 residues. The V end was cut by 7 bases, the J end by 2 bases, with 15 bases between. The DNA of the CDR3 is TGTGCCAGCAAAGGGGCTAGCGAAGCCTACGAGCAGTACTTC. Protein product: CASKGASEAYEQYF.

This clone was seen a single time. The CDR3 loop is CATSRDKAGGLDTQYF. The CDR3, as DNA: TGTGCCACCAGCAGAGATAAAGCGGGGGGGTTAGATACGCAGTATTTT. The chain uses TRBV15 and TRBJ2-3, with 10 bases that match TRBD2. Germline V gives CDR1 LNHNV, CDR2 YYDKDF (reference sequence). V gave up 0 bases and J gave up 5 bases; unmatched junction bases: 5. This CDR3 has 16 residues.

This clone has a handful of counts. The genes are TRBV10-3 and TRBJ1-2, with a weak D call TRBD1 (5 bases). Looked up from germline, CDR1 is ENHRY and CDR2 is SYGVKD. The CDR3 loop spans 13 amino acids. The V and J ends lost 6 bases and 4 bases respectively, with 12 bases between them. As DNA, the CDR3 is TGTGCCATCAGCTTCAGGGAAGGCTATGGCTACACCTTC. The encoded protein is CAISFREGYGYTF.

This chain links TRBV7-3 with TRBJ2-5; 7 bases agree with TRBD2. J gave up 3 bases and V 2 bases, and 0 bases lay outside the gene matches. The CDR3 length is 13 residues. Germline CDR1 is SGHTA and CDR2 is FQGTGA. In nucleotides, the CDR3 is TGTGCCAGCAGCTTACTAGCGGAAGAGACCCAGTACTTC. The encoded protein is CASSLLAEETQYF.